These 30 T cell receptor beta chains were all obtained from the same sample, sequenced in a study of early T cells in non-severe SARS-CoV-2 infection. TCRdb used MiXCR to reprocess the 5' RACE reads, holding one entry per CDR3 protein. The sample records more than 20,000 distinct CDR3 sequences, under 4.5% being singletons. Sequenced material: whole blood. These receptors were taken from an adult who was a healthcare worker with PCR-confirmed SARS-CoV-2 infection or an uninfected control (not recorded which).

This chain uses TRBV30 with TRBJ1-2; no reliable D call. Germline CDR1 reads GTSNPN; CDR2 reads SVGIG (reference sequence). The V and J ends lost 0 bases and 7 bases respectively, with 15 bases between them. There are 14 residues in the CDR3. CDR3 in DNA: TGTGCCTGGAGTGTTAGGTCCTCTAATATTGGCTACACCTTC. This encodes CAWSVRSSNIGYTF. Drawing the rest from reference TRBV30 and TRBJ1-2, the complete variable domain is SQTIHQWPATLVQPVGSPLSLECTVEGTSNPNLYWYRQAAGRGLQLLFYSVGIGQISSEVPQNLSASRPQDRQFILSSKKLLLSDSGFYLCAWSVRSSNIGYTFGSGTRLTVV.

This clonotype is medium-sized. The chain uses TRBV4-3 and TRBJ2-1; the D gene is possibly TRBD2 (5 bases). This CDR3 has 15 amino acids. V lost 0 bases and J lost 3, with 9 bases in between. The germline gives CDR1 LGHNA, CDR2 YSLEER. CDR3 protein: CASSQDSAVYNEQFF. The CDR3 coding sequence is TGCGCCAGCAGCCAAGACTCAGCGGTCTACAATGAGCAGTTCTTC.

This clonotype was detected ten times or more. CDR3 in amino acids: CASSHTGGYEQYF. DNA for the CDR3: TGTGCCAGCAGCCATACAGGGGGCTACGAGCAGTACTTC. This chain connects TRBV3-1 to TRBJ2-7; TRBD1 aligns across 8 bases. V gave up 3 bases and J gave up 3 bases; unmatched junction bases: 1. The length of the CDR3 is 13 residues. CDR1 and CDR2 (germline): LGHDT, YNNKEL (reference sequence).

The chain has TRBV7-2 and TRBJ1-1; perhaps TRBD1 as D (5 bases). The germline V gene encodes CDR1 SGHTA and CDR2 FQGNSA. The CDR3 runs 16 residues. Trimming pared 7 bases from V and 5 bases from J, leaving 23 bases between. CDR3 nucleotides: TGTGCCAGCACCCTCCCCTGGGGGGGAAGGAGGACTGAAGCTTTCTTT. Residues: CASTLPWGGRRTEAFF.

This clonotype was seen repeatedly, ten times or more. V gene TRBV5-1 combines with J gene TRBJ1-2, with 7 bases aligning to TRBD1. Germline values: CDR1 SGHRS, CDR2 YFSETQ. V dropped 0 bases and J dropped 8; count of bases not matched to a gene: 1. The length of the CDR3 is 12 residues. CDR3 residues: CASSLEGGGYTF. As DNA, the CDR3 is TGCGCCAGCAGCTTGGAAGGGGGCGGCTACACCTTC.

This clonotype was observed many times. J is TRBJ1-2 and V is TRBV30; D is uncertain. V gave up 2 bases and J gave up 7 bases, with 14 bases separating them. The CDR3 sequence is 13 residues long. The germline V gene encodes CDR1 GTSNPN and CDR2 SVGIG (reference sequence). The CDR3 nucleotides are TGTGCCTGGAGTTGGGCCCCGGTGGGTGGCTACACCTTC. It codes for CAWSWAPVGGYTF.

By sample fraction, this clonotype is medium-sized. CDR3 in amino acids: CASSLSSTGTNYGYTF. The CDR3 bases are TGTGCCAGCAGTTTATCTTCGACAGGGACTAACTATGGCTACACCTTC. The V and J genes are TRBV27 and TRBJ1-2; 7 nucleotides line up with TRBD1. Trimming cost V 0 bases and J 0 bases; bases outside gene matches: 4. The CDR3 consists of 16 residues. CDR1 MNHEY and CDR2 SMNVEV come from the germline V gene (reference sequence).

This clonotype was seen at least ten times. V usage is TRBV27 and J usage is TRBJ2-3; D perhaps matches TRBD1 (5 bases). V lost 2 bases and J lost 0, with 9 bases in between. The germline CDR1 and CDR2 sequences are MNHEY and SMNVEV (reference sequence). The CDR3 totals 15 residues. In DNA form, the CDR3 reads TGTGCCAGCAGTTTAATCAGGGCTAGCACAGATACGCAGTATTTT. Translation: CASSLIRASTDTQYF.

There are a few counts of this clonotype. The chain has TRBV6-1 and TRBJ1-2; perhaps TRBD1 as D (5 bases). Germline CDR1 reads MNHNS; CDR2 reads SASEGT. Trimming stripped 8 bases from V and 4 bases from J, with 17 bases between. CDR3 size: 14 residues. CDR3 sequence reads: CASYVSLRGYGYTF. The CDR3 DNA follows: TGTGCCAGCTATGTGTCCCTGAGGGGCTATGGCTACACCTTC.

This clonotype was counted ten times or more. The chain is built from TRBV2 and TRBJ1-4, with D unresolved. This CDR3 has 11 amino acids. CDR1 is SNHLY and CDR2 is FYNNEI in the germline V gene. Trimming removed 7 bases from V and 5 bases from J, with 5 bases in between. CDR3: CASNLNEKLFF. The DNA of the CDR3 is TGTGCCAGCAATCTGAATGAAAAACTGTTTTTT.

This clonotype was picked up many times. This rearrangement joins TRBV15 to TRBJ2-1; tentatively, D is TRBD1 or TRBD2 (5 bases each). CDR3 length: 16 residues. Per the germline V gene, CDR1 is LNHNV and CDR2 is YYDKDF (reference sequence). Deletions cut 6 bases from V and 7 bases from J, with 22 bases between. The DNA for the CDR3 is TGTGCCACCAGTCAGTGGGGCGGGCAGGGCTGGAATGAGCAGTTCTTC. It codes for CATSQWGGQGWNEQFF.

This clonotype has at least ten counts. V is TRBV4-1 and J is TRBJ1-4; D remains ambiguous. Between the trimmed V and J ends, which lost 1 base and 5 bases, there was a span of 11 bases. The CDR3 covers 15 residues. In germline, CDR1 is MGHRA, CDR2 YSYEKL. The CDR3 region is CASSQALWANEKLFF. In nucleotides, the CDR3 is TGCGCCAGCAGCCAAGCCCTGTGGGCCAATGAAAAACTGTTTTTT.

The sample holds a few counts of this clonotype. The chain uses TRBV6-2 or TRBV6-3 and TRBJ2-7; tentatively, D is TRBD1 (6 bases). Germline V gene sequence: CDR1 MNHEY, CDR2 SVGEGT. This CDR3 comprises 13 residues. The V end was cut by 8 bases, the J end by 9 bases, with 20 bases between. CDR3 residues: CASEDRLWGRQYF. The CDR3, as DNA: TGTGCCAGCGAGGACAGACTCTGGGGTCGGCAGTACTTC.

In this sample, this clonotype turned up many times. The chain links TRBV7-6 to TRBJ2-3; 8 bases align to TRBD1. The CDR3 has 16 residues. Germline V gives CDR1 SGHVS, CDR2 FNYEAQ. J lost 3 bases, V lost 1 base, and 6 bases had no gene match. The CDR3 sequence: CASSLVKGQATDTQYF. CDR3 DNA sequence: TGTGCCAGCAGCTTAGTGAAGGGACAGGCGACAGATACGCAGTATTTT.

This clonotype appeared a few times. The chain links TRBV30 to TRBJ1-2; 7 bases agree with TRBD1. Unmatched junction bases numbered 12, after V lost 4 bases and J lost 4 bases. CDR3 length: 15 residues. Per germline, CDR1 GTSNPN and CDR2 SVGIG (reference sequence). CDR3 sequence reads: CAWTPTGAAAYGYTF. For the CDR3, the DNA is TGTGCCTGGACCCCTACAGGGGCCGCTGCCTATGGCTACACCTTC. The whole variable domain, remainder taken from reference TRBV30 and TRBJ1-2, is SQTIHQWPATLVQPVGSPLSLECTVEGTSNPNLYWYRQAAGRGLQLLFYSVGIGQISSEVPQNLSASRPQDRQFILSSKKLLLSDSGFYLCAWTPTGAAAYGYTFGSGTRLTVV.

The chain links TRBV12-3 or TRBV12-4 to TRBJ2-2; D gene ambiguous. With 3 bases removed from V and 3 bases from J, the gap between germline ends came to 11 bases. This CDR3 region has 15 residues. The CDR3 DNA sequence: TGTGCCAGCAGTTTTATAGCCGGGCACACCGGGGAGCTGTTTTTT. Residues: CASSFIAGHTGELFF.

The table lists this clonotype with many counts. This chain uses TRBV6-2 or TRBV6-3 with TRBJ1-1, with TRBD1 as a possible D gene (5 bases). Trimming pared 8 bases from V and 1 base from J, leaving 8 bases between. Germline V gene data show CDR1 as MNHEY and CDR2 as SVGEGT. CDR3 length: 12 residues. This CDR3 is CASGQGNTEAFF. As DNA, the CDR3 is TGTGCCAGCGGTCAGGGGAACACTGAAGCTTTCTTT.

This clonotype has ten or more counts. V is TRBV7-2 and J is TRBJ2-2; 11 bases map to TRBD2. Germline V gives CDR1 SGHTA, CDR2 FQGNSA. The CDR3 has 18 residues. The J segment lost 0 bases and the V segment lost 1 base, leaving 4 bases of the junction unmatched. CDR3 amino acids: CASSLGVTSGANTGELFF. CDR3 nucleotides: TGTGCCAGCAGCTTAGGAGTGACTAGCGGGGCGAACACCGGGGAGCTGTTTTTT.

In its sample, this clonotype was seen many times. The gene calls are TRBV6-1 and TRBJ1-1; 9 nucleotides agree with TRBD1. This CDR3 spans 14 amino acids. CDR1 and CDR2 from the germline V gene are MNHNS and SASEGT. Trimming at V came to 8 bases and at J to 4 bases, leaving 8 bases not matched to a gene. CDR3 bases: TGTGCCAGCTCCCGGGACAGGGTGGGCACTGAAGCTTTCTTT. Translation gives CASSRDRVGTEAFF.

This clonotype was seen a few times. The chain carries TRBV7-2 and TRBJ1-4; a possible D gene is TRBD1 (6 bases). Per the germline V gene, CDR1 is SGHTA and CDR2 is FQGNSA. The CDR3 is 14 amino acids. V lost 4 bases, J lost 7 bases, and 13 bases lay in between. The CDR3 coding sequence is TGTGCCAGCAGCTCCCGGGACAATGGTGAAAAACTGTTTTTT. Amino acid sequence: CASSSRDNGEKLFF.

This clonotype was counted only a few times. CDR3: CASATVTDSNQPQHF. The CDR3 DNA sequence: TGTGCCAGCGCGACGGTGACGGATAGCAATCAGCCCCAGCATTTT. V and J are TRBV6-1 and TRBJ1-5; D gene unclear. CDR3 length: 15 amino acids. V lost 8 bases, J lost 0 bases, and 14 bases lay in between. Germline CDR1 and CDR2: MNHNS and SASEGT.

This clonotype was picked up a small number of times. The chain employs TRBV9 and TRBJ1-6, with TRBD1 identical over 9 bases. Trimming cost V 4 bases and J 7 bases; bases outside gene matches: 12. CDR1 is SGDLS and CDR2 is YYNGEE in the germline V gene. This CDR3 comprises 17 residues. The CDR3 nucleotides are TGTGCCAGCAGCCCCGGCCCGGGACAGGGTTCCAATTCACCCCTCCACTTT. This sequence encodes CASSPGPGQGSNSPLHF.

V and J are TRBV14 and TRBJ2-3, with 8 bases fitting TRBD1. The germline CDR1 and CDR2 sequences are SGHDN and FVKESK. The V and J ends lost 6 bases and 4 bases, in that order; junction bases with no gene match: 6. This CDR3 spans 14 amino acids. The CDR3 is CASRRTGIPDTQYF. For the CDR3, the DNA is TGTGCCAGCAGGAGGACAGGGATTCCAGATACGCAGTATTTT.

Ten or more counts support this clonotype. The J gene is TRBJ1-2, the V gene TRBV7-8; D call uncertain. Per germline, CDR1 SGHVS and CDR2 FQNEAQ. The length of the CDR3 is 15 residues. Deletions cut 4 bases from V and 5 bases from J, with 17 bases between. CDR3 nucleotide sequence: TGTGCCAGCAGCTCCCGGGTCCAAAGACGGTATGGCTACACCTTC. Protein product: CASSSRVQRRYGYTF.

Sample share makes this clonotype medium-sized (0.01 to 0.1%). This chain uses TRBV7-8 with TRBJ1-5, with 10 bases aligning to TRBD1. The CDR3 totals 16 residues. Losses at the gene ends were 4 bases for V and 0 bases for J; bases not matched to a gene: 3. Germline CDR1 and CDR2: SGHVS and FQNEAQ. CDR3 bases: TGTGCCAGCAGCTGGGGGGACAGGGGTAGCAATCAGCCCCAGCATTTT. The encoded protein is CASSWGDRGSNQPQHF. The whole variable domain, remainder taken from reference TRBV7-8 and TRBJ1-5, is GAGVSQSPRYKVAKRGQDVALRCDPISGHVSLFWYQQALGQGPEFLTYFQNEAQLDKSGLPSDRFFAERPEGSVSTLKIQRTQQEDSAVYLCASSWGDRGSNQPQHFGDGTRLSIL.

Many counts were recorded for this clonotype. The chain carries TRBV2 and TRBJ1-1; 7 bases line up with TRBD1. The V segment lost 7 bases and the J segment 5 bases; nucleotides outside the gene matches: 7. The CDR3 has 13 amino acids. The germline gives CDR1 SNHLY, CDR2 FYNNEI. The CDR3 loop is CASTETGRTEAFF. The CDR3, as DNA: TGTGCCAGCACCGAGACAGGGCGGACTGAAGCTTTCTTT.

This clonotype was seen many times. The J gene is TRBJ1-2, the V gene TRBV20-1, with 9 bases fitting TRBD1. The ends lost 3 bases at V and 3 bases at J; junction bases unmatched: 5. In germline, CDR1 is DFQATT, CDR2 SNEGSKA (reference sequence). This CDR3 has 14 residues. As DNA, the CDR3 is TGCAGTGCTAGGCCCCGGGACAGGGACTATGGCTACACCTTC. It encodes CSARPRDRDYGYTF.

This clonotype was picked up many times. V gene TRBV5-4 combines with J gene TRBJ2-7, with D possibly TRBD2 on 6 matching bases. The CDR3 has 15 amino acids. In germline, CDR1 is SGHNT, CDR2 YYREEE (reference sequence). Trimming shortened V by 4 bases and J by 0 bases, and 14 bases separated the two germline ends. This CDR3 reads CASSKGRGLSYEQYF. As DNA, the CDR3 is TGTGCCAGCAGCAAAGGGCGGGGCCTCTCCTACGAGCAGTACTTC.

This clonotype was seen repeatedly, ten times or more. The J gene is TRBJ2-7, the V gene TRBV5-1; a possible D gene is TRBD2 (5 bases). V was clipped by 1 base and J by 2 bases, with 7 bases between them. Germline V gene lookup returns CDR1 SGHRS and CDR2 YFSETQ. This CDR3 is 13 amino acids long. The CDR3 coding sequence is TGCGCCAGCAGCTTGCAACTAGCCTACGAGCAGTACTTC. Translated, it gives CASSLQLAYEQYF.

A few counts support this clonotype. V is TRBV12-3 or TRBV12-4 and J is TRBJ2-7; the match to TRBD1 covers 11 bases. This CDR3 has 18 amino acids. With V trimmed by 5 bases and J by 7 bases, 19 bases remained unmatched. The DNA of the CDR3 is TGTGCCAGCAGTCCGGGGACAGGGGGTCCAGGGTTACTGAGGGAGCAGTACTTC. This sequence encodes CASSPGTGGPGLLREQYF.